Detailed here is one TCR beta chain. The method was immunoSEQ multiplex PCR; TCRdb's version includes in-frame clones alone and lacks a portion of them. Of 120,000 or so clones in the sample, roughly 87% were seen once. V lost 11 bases and J 0 bases, leaving 12 bases between the germline ends. This CDR3 region has 13 residues. The germline gives CDR1 LNHDA, CDR2 SQIVND (reference sequence). This sample stems from a study of T cell responses to AZD1222 COVID-19 vaccine. The sequence derives from an adult in good health. The V gene is TRBV19, the J gene TRBJ2-3; D is undetermined. The sample was peripheral blood, taken on day 0 of AZD1222 vaccination. CDR3 protein: CAAGHSSTDTQYF. In DNA form, the CDR3 reads TGTGCCGCAGGCCATTCTAGCACAGATACGCAGTATTTT.